These 5 T cell receptor beta chains were all obtained from the same sample, sequenced in a study of OX40 agonist ivuxolimab in advanced cancers. Only in-frame clones appear in the TCRdb table, and some are missing; sequencing was by immunoSEQ multiplex PCR. The sample contains tens of thousands of clones, roughly 87% of which appear only once. The source material was CD4+ or CD8+ T cells sorted from blood, sampled in a trial of the OX40 agonist ivuxolimab. The receptors were sampled from an adult with an advanced solid tumor such as melanoma, head and neck, liver or kidney cancer.

J is TRBJ2-7 and V is TRBV28, with 8 bases aligning to TRBD2. The germline V gene encodes CDR1 MDHEN and CDR2 SYDVKM. This CDR3 has 14 amino acids. V lost 4 bases to trimming and J lost 3 bases; unmatched junction nucleotides: 5. CDR3 in DNA: TGTGCCAGCAGTTCCCTACTAGCGGACTACGAGCAGTACTTC. Its translation: CASSSLLADYEQYF.

DNA for the CDR3: TGTGCCAGCAGCCTAAAACAGGGTAGGGACTATGGCTACACCTTC. Amino acid sequence: CASSLKQGRDYGYTF. V gene TRBV12-1 combines with J gene TRBJ1-2; the D call of TRBD1 is as the table states it, not checked on the DNA. TRBV12-1 is labeled a pseudogene. This CDR3 comprises 15 residues.

The V and J genes are TRBV18 and TRBJ2-7; possibly TRBD2 for D (6 bases). CDR3 length equals 13 residues. V was shortened by 6 bases and J by 6 bases, with 15 bases between the two germline ends. Germline CDR1 is KGHSH and CDR2 is LQKENI. DNA for the CDR3: TGTGCCAGCTCGTCTACGGGGGTGCGCGAGCAGTACTTC. Translating gives CASSSTGVREQYF.

The chain employs TRBV19 and TRBJ2-1; D possibly corresponds to TRBD1 (6 bases). Trimming pared 7 bases from V and 10 bases from J, leaving 17 bases between. This CDR3 contains 13 residues. CDR1 and CDR2 (germline): LNHDA, SQIVND (reference sequence). In DNA form, the CDR3 reads TGTGCCAGTACCGAAGGGGGTACACGGGAGCAGTTCTTC. This sequence encodes CASTEGGTREQFF. Full variable domain (rest looked up from reference TRBV19 and TRBJ2-1): DGGITQSPKYLFRKEGQNVTLSCEQNLNHDAMYWYRQDPGQGLRLIYYSQIVNDFQKGDIAEGYSVSREKKESFPLTVTSAQKNPTAFYLCASTEGGTREQFFGPGTRLTVL.

V gene TRBV5-8 combines with J gene TRBJ2-3; the D gene is possibly TRBD2 (6 bases). This CDR3 is 15 amino acids long. The V gene's germline CDR1 is SGHTS and CDR2 YDEGEE. Trimming stripped 5 bases from V and 0 bases from J, with 13 bases between. The DNA of the CDR3 is TGTGCCAGCAGAACCGGGACTTTTAGCACAGATACGCAGTATTTT. The encoded protein is CASRTGTFSTDTQYF.